Reported below is one TCR beta chain. At least ten counts were recorded for this clone. The clone's antigen remains unknown. The read ends 3 residues early relative to the CDR3; the germline J gene fills the gap. For sequencing, equivalent amounts of genomic DNA were input from CVID and control samples. For every sample, a 60 bp segment covering the rearranged TCRbeta CDR3 region was amplified and then sequenced. The immunoSEQ assay, a bias-corrected multiplex PCR combined with high-throughput sequencing, was used to amplify TCRbeta. Under the source paper's analysis protocol: Every unique nucleotide sequence counted as a clone and was annotated with V, D and J genes, copy number and frequency. Sequences were labeled productive if in frame, and non-productive if out of frame or containing stop codons. As previously described, clonality was calculated on the basis of Shannon's entropy. The predicted amino acid sequences of productive clones were used to derive mean CDR3 Kyte-Doolittle hydropathy. Hierarchical clustering of scaled V gene usage was performed with the R hclust function using Manhattan distance and complete linkage. To assess clone sharing by CDR3 amino acid sequence, 12 repertoires per group were resampled over 100 rounds. The repertoires were screened for 65 to 75 published EBV-specific TCRbeta sequences and 245 published CMV-specific TCRbeta sequences. A couple of CVID samples that yielded fewer than 10,000 sequences were excluded from the analysis, so 42 CVID repertoires were retained. As stored in TCRdb, this immuneACCESS dataset retains in-frame rearrangements with V and J assigned. A fraction of the clones does not appear; measured against another copy, unresolved V genes explain less than half of the discrepancy, and the remainder lacks a known reason. The V and J calls and clone size come from that table; D and trimming were worked out from the DNA. In this sample, over 50,000 clones appear, none counted once only. Clones ranked in the top ten supply about 3.4% of the sample.

The sample comes from a study of T cell clonality in common variable immunodeficiency (dated by TCRdb to between 2014 and 2016). Paper-wide results and their limitations: Fewer deletions and N-nucleotide insertions were reportedly observed in CVID TCRbeta sequences, and highly modified clones with 13 or more V deletions were reportedly absent from CVID TCRbeta sequences. Patient heterogeneity within the CVID cohort put limits on correlating repertoire features with clinical complications. Compared with healthy controls, CVID subjects showed increased TCRbeta clonality (t-test p = 0.018), a feature most characteristic of about a third of subjects. Even though DNA input was equal, the average per sample came to about 81,820 unique sequences for controls compared with roughly 30,000 for CVID samples. CVID subjects shared fewer TCRbeta clones with each other than healthy controls did (p < 0.0001). It was noted by the authors that sequencing of the repertoires of T cell subpopulations would be needed to clarify the cause of the increased clonality in CVID.

Most of the CVID patients and most of the healthy controls were of Caucasian heritage. Heparinized peripheral whole blood samples of about 5 to 9 ml were obtained from each donor. Genomic DNA from adults with common variable immune deficiency (CVID) and from healthy adult controls was the source for sequencing TCRbeta CDR3 repertoires. The control group comprised 22 healthy adult volunteers, about 12 female and roughly ten male, aged about 23 to 66 years with a mean age of roughly 35. Diluted blood was density-centrifuged over Hypaque 1077 or Ficoll-Paque to isolate peripheral blood mononuclear cells. Genomic DNA was obtained from unsorted mononuclear cells using either Qiagen column purification or a centrifugation-based method. The CDR3 runs 15 amino acids, cysteine and phenylalanine included. Sequencing covers 36 bases of the CDR3, shown here with the frame starting at base 1. After removal of 4 bases from V and 3 bases from J, the junction retains 7 bases not matched to a gene. Sequences SGHNT (CDR1) and YYREEE (CDR2) are obtained from the germline V gene (reference sequence).

This receptor was identified in a person aged 18 to 75 in good health. The rearrangement combines TRBV5-4 with TRBJ2-7, with 10 central nucleotides matching TRBD2. The sample consisted of peripheral blood mononuclear cells. CDR3 loop: CASSPGTSVVYEQYF. Partial CDR3 DNA: TGTGCCAGCAGCCCCGGGACTAGCGTTGTCTACGAG.